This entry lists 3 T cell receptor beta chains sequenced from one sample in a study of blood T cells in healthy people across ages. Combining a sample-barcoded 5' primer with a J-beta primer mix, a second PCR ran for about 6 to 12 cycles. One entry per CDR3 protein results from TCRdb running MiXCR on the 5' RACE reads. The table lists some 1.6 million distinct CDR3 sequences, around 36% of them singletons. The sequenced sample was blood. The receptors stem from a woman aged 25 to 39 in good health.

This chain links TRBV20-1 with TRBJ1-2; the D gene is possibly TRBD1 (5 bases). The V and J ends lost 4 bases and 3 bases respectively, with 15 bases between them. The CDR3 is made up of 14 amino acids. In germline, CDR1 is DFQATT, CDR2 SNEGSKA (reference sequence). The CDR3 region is CSATQILGDYGYTF. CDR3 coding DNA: TGCAGTGCTACGCAAATTTTAGGGGACTATGGCTACACCTTC.

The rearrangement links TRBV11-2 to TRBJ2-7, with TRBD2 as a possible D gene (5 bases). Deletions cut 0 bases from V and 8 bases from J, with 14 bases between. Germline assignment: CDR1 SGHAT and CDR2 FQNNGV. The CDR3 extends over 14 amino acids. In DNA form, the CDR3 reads TGTGCCAGCAGCTTAGATGGAGGACGGACGCAGCAGTACTTC. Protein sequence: CASSLDGGRTQQYF. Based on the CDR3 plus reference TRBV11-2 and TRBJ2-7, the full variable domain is EAGVAQSPRYKIIEKRQSVAFWCNPISGHATLYWYQQILGQGPKLLIQFQNNGVVDDSQLPKDRFSAERLKGVDSTLKIQPAKLEDSAVYLCASSLDGGRTQQYFGPGTRLTVT.

The chain's CDR3 is CSARDALAGGYF. The CDR3 bases are TGCAGTGCTAGAGACGCGCTAGCGGGAGGGTATTTT. The chain has TRBV20-1 and TRBJ2-3, with 11 positions matching TRBD2. Germline loops: CDR1 DFQATT, CDR2 SNEGSKA (reference sequence). The CDR3 covers 12 residues. V lost 0 bases and J lost 14; bases outside the gene matches: 4.